This T cell receptor (beta chain) was captured in a study of cytomegalovirus exposure and HLA in healthy donors. PCR amplification relied on 60 Vbeta primers (plus 13 Jbeta primers). Only in-frame clones appear in the TCRdb table, and some are missing; sequencing was by immunoSEQ multiplex PCR. The sample includes some 150,000 clones, approximately 79% of them seen just once. The CDR3 is made up of 14 amino acids. Trimming took off 6 bases at V and 9 bases at J, with 18 bases between the two ends. CDR1 MNHEY and CDR2 SMNVEV come from the germline V gene (reference sequence). The genes are TRBV27 and TRBJ2-1, with a possible D match to TRBD2 (6 bases). The sample taken for sequencing was PBMCs. The clonotype was recovered from a male donor in good health and CMV-seronegative. The CDR3 is CASSDGGFLSEQFF. In DNA, the CDR3 is TGTGCCAGCAGCGACGGAGGGTTTCTGTCTGAGCAGTTCTTC.